The T cell receptor (beta chain) under discussion was sequenced for a study of cytomegalovirus exposure and HLA in healthy donors. Study information: Falling in the Caucasian-associated ancestry cluster were 81% of under 450 genotyped donors.

The PCR made use of 60 Vbeta and 13 Jbeta primers. Clones were read by immunoSEQ multiplex PCR, and TCRdb kept only the in-frame ones, dropping some. The sample carries approximately 190,000 clones, around three quarters recorded once. Study conclusions and caveats: V- and J-gene trimming in TCR beta was tied to a missense DCLRE1C variant by an analysis performed later. The classifier reportedly diagnosed cytomegalovirus status with high sensitivity and specificity. A prior analysis recorded that most TCR beta V segments were productive about 90% or about 30% of the time.

In regard to this clone: Its specificity is not known.

The CDR3 loop spans 13 amino acids. Germline CDR1 is SEHNR and CDR2 is FQNEAQ (reference sequence). Germline trimming cut 4 bases from V and 6 bases from J; bases unmatched to any gene: 2. This TCR was recovered from a woman aged 25 to 39 in good health and CMV-seropositive. V usage is TRBV7-9 and J usage is TRBJ2-1, with TRBD2 matching 8 bases. The sample taken for sequencing was PBMCs. The DNA for the CDR3 is TGTGCCAGCAGCTCGGGGGGGCCCAATGAGCAGTTCTTC. This sequence encodes CASSSGGPNEQFF.